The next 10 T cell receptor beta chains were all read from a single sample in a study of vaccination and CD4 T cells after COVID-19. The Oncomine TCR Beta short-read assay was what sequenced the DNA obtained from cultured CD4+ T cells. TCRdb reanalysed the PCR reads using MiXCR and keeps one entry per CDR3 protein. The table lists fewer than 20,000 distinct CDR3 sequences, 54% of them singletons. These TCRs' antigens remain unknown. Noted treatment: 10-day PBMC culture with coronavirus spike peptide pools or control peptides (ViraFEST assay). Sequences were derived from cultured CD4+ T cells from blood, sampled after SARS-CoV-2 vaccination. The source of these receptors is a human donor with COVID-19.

This CDR3 reads CASSLATGVGSPLHF. In DNA, the CDR3 is TGTGCCAGCAGCTTAGCGACAGGGGTTGGGTCACCCCTCCACTTT. This chain links TRBV7-9 with TRBJ1-6, with 8 bases that match TRBD1. Trimming took 0 bases from V and 10 from J; bases not matched to a gene: 5. Germline V lookup: CDR1 SEHNR, CDR2 FQNEAQ (reference sequence). CDR3 length equals 15 residues. Filled out from reference TRBV7-9 and TRBJ1-6, the complete variable domain reads DTGVSQNPRHKITKRGQNVTFRCDPISEHNRLYWYRQTLGQGPEFLTYFQNEAQLEKSRLLSDRFSAERPKGSFSTLEIQRTEQGDSAMYLCASSLATGVGSPLHFGNGTRLTVT.

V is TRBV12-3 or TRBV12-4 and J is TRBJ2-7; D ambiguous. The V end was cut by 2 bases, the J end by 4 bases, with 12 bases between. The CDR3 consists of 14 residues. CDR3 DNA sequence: TGTGCCAGCAGTTTAAGCGCACGGTCGTACGAGCAGTACTTC. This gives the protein CASSLSARSYEQYF.

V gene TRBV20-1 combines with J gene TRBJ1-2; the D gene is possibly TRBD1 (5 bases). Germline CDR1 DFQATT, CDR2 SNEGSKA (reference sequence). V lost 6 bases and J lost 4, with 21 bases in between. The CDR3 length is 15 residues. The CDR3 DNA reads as TGCAGTGCCGGAGATGGCGGCAGGGCAGGCTATGGCTACACCTTC. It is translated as CSAGDGGRAGYGYTF.

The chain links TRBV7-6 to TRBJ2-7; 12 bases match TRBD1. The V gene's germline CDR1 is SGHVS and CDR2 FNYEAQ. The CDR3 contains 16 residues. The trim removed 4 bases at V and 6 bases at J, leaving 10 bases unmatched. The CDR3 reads CASSSNPGQGAREQYF. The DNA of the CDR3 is TGTGCCAGCAGCTCAAATCCGGGACAGGGGGCGCGCGAGCAGTACTTC.

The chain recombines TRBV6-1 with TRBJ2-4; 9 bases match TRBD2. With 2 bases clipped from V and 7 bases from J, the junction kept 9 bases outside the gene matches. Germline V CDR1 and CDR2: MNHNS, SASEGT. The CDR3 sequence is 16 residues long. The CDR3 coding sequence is TGTGCCAGCAGTGAACTAAGCGGGGGGCGGGGGAACATTCAGTACTTC. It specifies CASSELSGGRGNIQYF.

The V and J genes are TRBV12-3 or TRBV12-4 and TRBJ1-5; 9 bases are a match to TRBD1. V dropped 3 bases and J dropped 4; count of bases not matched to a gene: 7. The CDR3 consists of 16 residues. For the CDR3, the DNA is TGTGCCAGCAGTTTTTCTTTAGGGACAGGGAATCAGCCCCAGCATTTT. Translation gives CASSFSLGTGNQPQHF.

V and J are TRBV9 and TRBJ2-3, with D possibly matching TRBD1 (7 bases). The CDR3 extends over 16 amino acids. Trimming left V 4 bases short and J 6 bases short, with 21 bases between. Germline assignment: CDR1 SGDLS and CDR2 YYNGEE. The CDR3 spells CASSTPAIAGGDTQYF. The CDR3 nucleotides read TGTGCCAGCAGCACCCCAGCGATAGCAGGGGGGGATACGCAGTATTTT.

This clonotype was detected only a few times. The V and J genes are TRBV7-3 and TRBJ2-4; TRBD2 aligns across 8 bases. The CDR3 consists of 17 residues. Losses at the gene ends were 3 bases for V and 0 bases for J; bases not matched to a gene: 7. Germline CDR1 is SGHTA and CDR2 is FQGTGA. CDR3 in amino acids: CASSFQRAGVAKNIQYF. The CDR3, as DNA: TGTGCCAGCAGCTTCCAAAGAGCGGGGGTAGCCAAAAACATTCAGTACTTC.

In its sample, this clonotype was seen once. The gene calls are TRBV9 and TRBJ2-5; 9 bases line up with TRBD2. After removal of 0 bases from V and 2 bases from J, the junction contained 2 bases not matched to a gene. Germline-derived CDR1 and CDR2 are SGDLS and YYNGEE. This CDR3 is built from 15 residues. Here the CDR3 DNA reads TGTGCCAGCAGCGTAGCGGCGGGGGGGCAAGAGACCCAGTACTTC. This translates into CASSVAAGGQETQYF.

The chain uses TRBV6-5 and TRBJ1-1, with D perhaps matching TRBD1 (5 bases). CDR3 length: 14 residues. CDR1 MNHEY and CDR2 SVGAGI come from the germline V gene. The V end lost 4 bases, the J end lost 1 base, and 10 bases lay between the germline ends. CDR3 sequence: CASSSTAGNTEAFF. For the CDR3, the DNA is TGTGCCAGCAGTTCGACAGCAGGGAACACTGAAGCTTTCTTT.